The rows below give T cell receptor beta chains drawn from one sample of a study of T cell responses to AZD1222 COVID-19 vaccine. The assay was immunoSEQ multiplex PCR, and TCRdb's table has in-frame clones only and misses some. The table has roughly 150,000 clones, around 89% seen once. Sequenced material: peripheral blood, taken on day 0 of AZD1222 vaccination. Receptors originate from an adult in good health. CDR3s leave out the opening cysteine and the closing phenylalanine or tryptophan. Size is omitted from some rows. Given values are once, few, many or a class for expanded clones.

j_gene	abundance	v_gene	CDR3aa
TRBJ2-7	.	TRBV7-9	ASSLGDRVTGGEQY
TRBJ2-2	.	TRBV9	ASSVVRNTGELF
TRBJ1-1	once	TRBV30	AWSLGPTEAF
TRBJ1-1	once	TRBV9	ASSAPGEGKGKAF
TRBJ1-5	.	TRBV28	ASSLGDRVNQPQH
TRBJ2-1	.	TRBV9	ASSVAWGNEQF
TRBJ2-5	.	TRBV19	ASSISSGVQETQY
TRBJ2-5	.	TRBV9	ASSVSGGGRETQY
TRBJ1-1	.	TRBV18	ASSQHTNTEAF
TRBJ2-5	once	TRBV24-1	ATSDLTLAGKETQY